These T cell receptor beta chains were read from a single sample in a study of breast tumors, draining lymph nodes, adjacent tissues. TCRdb fed the multiplex PCR reads into MiXCR, producing one record per CDR3 protein. Here the sample spans over 150,000 distinct CDR3 sequences, roughly 29% being singletons. Sequenced material: axillary lymph node tissue. These TCRs come from a female donor with breast cancer. Some clones in this sample may be carry-over from other donors' samples. Both conserved end residues are trimmed from each CDR3. Each record gives: V gene, J gene, CDR3 protein.

TRBV12-3/TRBV12-4	TRBJ1-4	ASKGQLTNEKLF
TRBV5-1	TRBJ2-5	ASSLWVKQETQY
TRBV7-2	TRBJ2-4	ASSLGTGGHIQY
TRBV7-2	TRBJ2-3	ASSSEGPDTQY
TRBV28	TRBJ2-1	ASSLLGTSGYNEQF
TRBV30	TRBJ1-2	AWTVGGYT
TRBV20-1	TRBJ2-1	SAWSGGAIEQF
TRBV12-3/TRBV12-4	TRBJ1-2	ASSSGGNYGYT
TRBV11-3	TRBJ2-3	ASSRGTTATQY
TRBV7-3	TRBJ2-1	ASSIAGANSYNEQF
TRBV3-1	TRBJ2-1	ASSQGQGFDEQF
TRBV6-6	TRBJ2-5	ASSYGQGGETQY
TRBV4-1	TRBJ1-1	ASSLWQGANTEAF
TRBV5-1	TRBJ2-5	ASSLDPAETQY
TRBV4-2	TRBJ1-6	ASSQAQENSPLH
TRBV10-3	TRBJ1-5	AIRSGQGDQPQH
TRBV28	TRBJ1-5	ASRLQQGSQPQH
TRBV6-5	TRBJ1-6	ASRSDKSYNSPLH
TRBV4-1	TRBJ2-3	ASTPLWGSTDTQY
TRBV20-1	TRBJ1-4	SAPGLTNEKLF
TRBV11-2	TRBJ2-5	ASRPAQGARGQETQY
TRBV25-1	TRBJ2-2	ARAGSRGTGELF
TRBV12-3/TRBV12-4	TRBJ1-4	ASRTGEKLF
TRBV20-1	TRBJ2-7	SARDGTSGRTTGEQY
TRBV6-1	TRBJ1-4	ASSPYEKLF
TRBV7-9	TRBJ1-5	ASSSTGDRGQPQH
TRBV20-1	TRBJ2-1	SATDSLSYNEQF
TRBV6-2/TRBV6-3	TRBJ2-3	ASRSPITDTQY
TRBV2	TRBJ1-1	ASSERGGNTEAF
TRBV7-2	TRBJ2-4	ASSPGGAAKNIQH
TRBV29-1	TRBJ2-1	SVSLAGGRNEQF
TRBV3-1	TRBJ2-1	ASSHSSRNNEQF
TRBV2	TRBJ2-3	ASSVEGVTDTQY
TRBV7-9	TRBJ2-3	ASNIAVNEQY
TRBV10-1	TRBJ1-2	ASSESGNGDYT
TRBV2	TRBJ1-2	ASCLGSGYGYT
TRBV30	TRBJ1-2	AWSVPASGGYGYT
TRBV20-1	TRBJ2-1	SADGGLVGGIEQF
TRBV2	TRBJ2-5	ASRFGGLAAETQY
TRBV4-3	TRBJ2-1	ASSQEQLGYNEQF
TRBV12-5	TRBJ2-3	ASGSDFSGRTDTQY
TRBV7-7	TRBJ2-5	ASSLGFLQDKETQY